This TCR beta chain was identified during a study of blood T cell repertoires in COVID-19. About the study: Material from acute and convalescent COVID-19 was sourced from the United States, Italy and Spain. T cells, B-cell-depleted T cells, or PBMCs supplied cDNA or gDNA.

V was cut by 3 bases and J by 7 bases, with 13 bases left in between. The germline V gene encodes CDR1 SGHNT and CDR2 YENEEA. The CDR3 runs to 13 residues. Sequencing was performed with immunoSEQ multiplex PCR; in TCRdb, only in-frame clones are kept and a portion is missing. The sample carries 55,000 to 70,000 clones, about 85% recorded once. The sequencing input was peripheral blood. This sequence joins TRBV11-3 and TRBJ2-7, with D possibly matching TRBD2 (6 bases). The TCR was taken from a woman between 45 and 65 years old with COVID-19, enrolled during active disease. The DNA for the CDR3 is TGTGCCAGCAGCTTGGTCGGGGGTGGTGAGCAGTACTTC. Protein: CASSLVGGGEQYF.